This TCR beta chain derives from a study of blood T cell repertoires in COVID-19. Study-wide context: Samples came from the United States, Italy and Spain, spanning acute and convalescent COVID-19. In each case, the material was cDNA or gDNA derived from T cells, B-cell-depleted T cells, or PBMCs.

Authors' methods: Amplification of reference gene primers was used by the study to estimate nucleated cell counts. Produced via immunoSEQ multiplex PCR; TCRdb's table is partial and in-frame only. V and J calls and clone size follow that table, whereas D and trimming were derived from the DNA. Found here are more than 40,000 clones, approximately 78% of them singletons; the top ten hold 13% to 15%. About this clone itself: Mismatch with germline at one junction end may stem from a read error.

The receptor's source is a human donor with acute or convalescent COVID-19. The donor label of this sample is uncertain. Sample: peripheral blood.

In DNA, the CDR3 is TGTGCCAGCAGGGCCGGACTAGCGGTTCTGGACTTC. Amino acid sequence: CASRAGLAVLDF. The chain combines TRBV12-3 or TRBV12-4 with TRBJ2-7; 10 bases are shared with TRBD2. CDR3 size: 12 residues.